The 10 T cell receptor beta chains given below trace back to one sample, sequenced in a study of blood T cell repertoires in COVID-19. Assay: immunoSEQ multiplex PCR; the TCRdb copy retains only in-frame clones and omits some. This sample has 450,000 to 500,000 clones, with 87% found just once. The specimen sequenced was PBMCs or T cells enriched from blood (not recorded which). These receptor sequences come from a woman aged 18-29 years who had recovered from COVID-19.

The gene calls are TRBV3-1 (or the pseudogene TRBV3-2) and TRBJ2-2, with D possibly matching TRBD2 (6 bases). Trimming left V 3 bases short and J 6 bases short, with 20 bases between. Germline CDR1 reads LGHDT; CDR2 reads YNNKEL (reference sequence). The CDR3 spans 17 residues. The CDR3 protein is CASSQEGRDHVAGELFF. The DNA of the CDR3 is TGTGCCAGCAGCCAGGAGGGACGGGACCATGTGGCCGGGGAGCTGTTTTTT.

The rearrangement links TRBV18 to TRBJ2-7, with TRBD2 identical over 12 bases. This CDR3 is 14 amino acids long. Germline V CDR1 and CDR2: KGHSH, LQKENI. The J segment lost 2 bases and the V segment lost 5 bases, leaving 1 base of the junction unmatched. The CDR3 DNA sequence: TGTGCCAGCTCAAGGACTAGCGGGACCTACGAGCAGTACTTC. Translating gives CASSRTSGTYEQYF.

This chain uses TRBV30 with TRBJ2-2; D is undetermined. Trimming removed 4 bases from V and 7 bases from J, with 7 bases in between. Germline V CDR1 and CDR2: GTSNPN, SVGIG (reference sequence). This CDR3 region has 11 residues. CDR3 region: CAWTSGGELFF. CDR3 DNA: TGTGCCTGGACGTCCGGCGGGGAGCTGTTTTTT.

The chain is built from TRBV10-1 and TRBJ1-1, with D possibly matching TRBD1 (6 bases). V was shortened by 2 bases and J by 5 bases, with 12 bases between the two germline ends. The CDR3 is 14 amino acids. Per germline, CDR1 WNHNN and CDR2 SYGVQD (reference sequence). The CDR3 is CASSETGMQTEAFF. The CDR3 region has the DNA TGCGCCAGCAGTGAGACAGGGATGCAAACTGAAGCTTTCTTT.

The chain is built from TRBV24-1 and TRBJ2-2; 7 nucleotides agree with TRBD2. V trimming: 11 bases; J trimming: 0 bases; junction bases outside the gene matches: 2. CDR1 KGHDR and CDR2 SFDVKD come from the germline V gene. CDR3 length: 13 residues. The CDR3 coding sequence is TGTGCCAGCGGGGGAGCGAACACCGGGGAGCTGTTTTTT. This sequence encodes CASGGANTGELFF.

The rearrangement uses TRBV6-5 and TRBJ1-1, with D tentatively TRBD1 (6 bases). The V and J ends lost 4 bases and 5 bases respectively, with 17 bases between them. Germline lookup yields CDR1 MNHEY and CDR2 SVGAGI. The length of the CDR3 is 15 residues. The CDR3 DNA sequence: TGTGCCAGCAGTTTGAATATGGCAGGGGAGACTGAAGCTTTCTTT. Protein sequence: CASSLNMAGETEAFF.

This sequence joins TRBV7-5 and TRBJ2-7; the table's D call of TRBD1 was not tested on the DNA. TRBV7-5 is a recognized pseudogene. The CDR3 sequence is 16 residues long. The CDR3 here is CARKHFPGTGIHEQYF. CDR3 nucleotides: TGTGCCAGGAAACATTTCCCCGGGACAGGGATCCACGAGCAGTACTTC.

The V gene is TRBV4-1, the J gene TRBJ1-5, with D unresolved. Deletions cut 1 base from V and 9 bases from J, with 13 bases between. The CDR3 length is 14 residues. Germline-derived CDR1 and CDR2 are MGHRA and YSYEKL. The CDR3 here is CASSQGAHLGPQHF. The DNA of the CDR3 is TGCGCCAGCAGCCAAGGGGCTCACCTTGGGCCCCAGCATTTT.

The rearrangement links TRBV2 to TRBJ2-1; 8 positions agree with TRBD2. The V segment lost 6 bases and the J segment 5 bases; nucleotides outside the gene matches: 3. The CDR3 contains 13 residues. CDR1 is SNHLY and CDR2 is FYNNEI in the germline V gene. The chain's CDR3 is CASSAGGNNEQFF. CDR3 nucleotide sequence: TGTGCCAGCAGCGCGGGGGGAAACAATGAGCAGTTCTTC. Based on the CDR3 plus reference TRBV2 and TRBJ2-1, the full variable domain is EPEVTQTPSHQVTQMGQEVILRCVPISNHLYFYWYRQILGQKVEFLVSFYNNEISEKSEIFDDQFSVERPDGSNFTLKIRSTKLEDSAMYFCASSAGGNNEQFFGPGTRLTVL.

The rearrangement joins TRBV7-9 to TRBJ1-3, with 9 bases matching TRBD1. J lost 1 base, V lost 5 bases, and 6 bases had no gene match. CDR1 and CDR2 (germline): SEHNR, FQNEAQ (reference sequence). The CDR3 is 16 residues long. The DNA for the CDR3 is TGTGCCAGCAGCGCCACGACAGGGGGGTCTGGAAACACCATATATTTT. Encoded protein: CASSATTGGSGNTIYF.